This TCR beta chain was sequenced during a study of T cell therapy after organ transplantation. Study context: Across 2 to 6 intravenous infusions, patients got a median of 1.92 x 10^8 CMV-specific T cells. Broader study findings: Reconstitution after therapy seemingly combined transferred and product-undetected endogenous clonotypes. Antirejection and antiviral medication effects could not be assessed.

A note on this clone: Its antigen is unidentified.

The protocol was immunoSEQ multiplex PCR, while the TCRdb copy is restricted to in-frame clones and leaves out a portion. The profile shows approximately 52,000 clones, 94% of them singletons. The germline V gene has CDR1 ENHRY and CDR2 SYGVKD. The CDR3 extends over 13 amino acids. V lost 5 bases and J 5 bases, leaving 9 bases between the germline ends. The chain recombines TRBV10-3 with TRBJ2-2; weak D call: TRBD2 (6 bases). The sequencing here drew on CD8+ T cells from blood, taken before autologous CMV-specific T cell therapy. The TCR comes from a human patient who had received a solid organ transplant and had CMV disease. The CDR3 protein is CAISPGETGELFF. The CDR3 DNA sequence: TGTGCCATCAGTCCGGGGGAGACCGGGGAGCTGTTTTTT.